The 13 T cell receptor beta chains below were found in one sample sequenced in a study of blood T cells in healthy people across ages. A second PCR of 7 to 11 cycles used a sample-barcoded 5' primer and a J-beta primer mix. TCRdb reprocessed the 5' RACE reads with MiXCR, giving one entry per CDR3 protein. This table holds 900,000 to 950,000 distinct CDR3 sequences, under 35% found once. In addition, the sample was reused for a study of T cells of mothers and their children.

Sequencing was carried out using blood. Every receptor here comes from a woman aged 40 to 50 in good health.

This clonotype was counted at least ten times. The chain carries TRBV15 and TRBJ2-4, with D perhaps TRBD1 (6 bases). V dropped 5 bases and J dropped 5 bases, with 13 bases sitting between them. This CDR3 region has 14 residues. Germline lookup yields CDR1 LNHNV and CDR2 YYDKDF (reference sequence). The CDR3 reads CATSYDRSQNIQYF. CDR3 coding DNA: TGTGCCACCAGCTACGACAGGAGTCAAAACATTCAGTACTTC.

The rearrangement joins TRBV28 to TRBJ1-2; D call uncertain. The CDR3 has 15 residues. Trimming cost V 9 bases and J 3 bases, with 20 bases left between them. Per germline, CDR1 MDHEN and CDR2 SYDVKM. This chain's CDR3 is CASSPHPGADYGYTF. For the CDR3, the DNA is TGTGCCAGTAGTCCCCACCCCGGCGCCGACTATGGCTACACCTTC.

This clonotype was seen a few times. The rearrangement uses TRBV5-1 and TRBJ2-1, with TRBD1 matching 8 bases. The CDR3 spans 15 residues. Germline values: CDR1 SGHRS, CDR2 YFSETQ. V shed 5 bases and J 8 bases; nucleotides not matched to a gene: 12. This CDR3 is CASRTGTGASDEQFF. CDR3 bases: TGCGCCAGCAGGACCGGGACAGGAGCGTCGGATGAGCAGTTCTTC.

A few counts support this clonotype. The chain combines TRBV6-4 with TRBJ2-2, with 7 positions matching TRBD2. After removal of 6 bases from V and 5 bases from J, the junction contained 6 bases not matched to a gene. The germline CDR1 and CDR2 sequences are MRHNA and SNTAGT. This CDR3 comprises 14 residues. The CDR3 protein is CASSPEGGTGELFF. The CDR3 nucleotides read TGTGCCAGCAGCCCTGAGGGAGGGACCGGGGAGCTGTTTTTT.

This clonotype was detected ten times or more. The J gene is TRBJ2-7, the V gene TRBV4-1; 10 bases fit TRBD1. Trimming took 0 bases from V and 7 from J; bases not matched to a gene: 9. This CDR3 is 16 amino acids long. Germline V gene sequence: CDR1 MGHRA, CDR2 YSYEKL. The CDR3: CASSQDLGTGAYEQYF. Here the CDR3 DNA reads TGCGCCAGCAGCCAAGATCTGGGGACAGGGGCTTATGAGCAGTACTTC.

With regard to this clonotype: This clone may be a read error of a much larger clone one base away. The chain couples TRBV2 to TRBJ1-1, with D hard to call. In germline, CDR1 is SNHLY, CDR2 FYNNEI. The CDR3 covers 14 residues. Deletions cut 4 bases from V and 7 bases from J, with 16 bases between. The CDR3 region is CASSVVGRENEAFF. The CDR3 DNA follows: TGTGCCAGCAGTGTGGTAGGGAGGGAGAATGAAGCTTTCTTT.

On this clonotype: This could be a read error, since a much larger clone is one nucleotide away. The chain uses TRBV29-1 and TRBJ2-1, with D tentatively TRBD1 (5 bases). The V gene's germline CDR1 is SQVTM and CDR2 ANQGSEA. The CDR3 runs to 15 residues. Trimming removed 3 bases from V and 4 bases from J, with 16 bases in between. The CDR3 nucleotides are TGCAGCGTTGAGTCCGACAGCGTGGCTTACAATGAGCAGTTCTTC. Translating gives CSVESDSVAYNEQFF.

This chain links TRBV5-1 with TRBJ2-7; TRBD2 is a possible D gene (6 bases). The CDR3 is 15 residues long. The germline V gene has CDR1 SGHRS and CDR2 YFSETQ. Between the trimmed V and J ends, which lost 4 bases and 5 bases, there was a span of 19 bases. In DNA form, the CDR3 reads TGCGCCAGCAGCCCGACAAGCCGGGGGATAGACGAGCAGTACTTC. Protein sequence: CASSPTSRGIDEQYF.

The chain links TRBV5-1 to TRBJ2-1; tentative D call: TRBD2 (6 bases). Trimming removed 1 base from V and 10 bases from J, with 18 bases in between. This CDR3 region has 15 residues. In germline, CDR1 is SGHRS, CDR2 YFSETQ. The CDR3 is CASSLRQGLSYEQFF. The CDR3 DNA follows: TGCGCCAGCAGCTTGCGTCAGGGACTTTCCTACGAGCAGTTCTTC.

This clonotype appeared a single time. The gene calls are TRBV20-1 and TRBJ2-4, with D hard to call. Near its end, the DNA agrees better with TRBJ2-7, so the J call may be wrong. This CDR3 spans 12 amino acids. The germline V gene encodes CDR1 DFQATT and CDR2 SNEGSKA (reference sequence). CDR3 sequence: CSARERSYEQYF. The DNA for the CDR3 is TGCAGTGCTAGAGAAAGGAGTTACGAGCAGTACTTC.

This sequence joins TRBV20-1 and TRBJ2-1; 7 positions match TRBD2. The CDR3 contains 16 residues. The trim removed 6 bases at V and 6 bases at J, leaving 17 bases unmatched. Germline V gene sequence: CDR1 DFQATT, CDR2 SNEGSKA (reference sequence). CDR3 bases: TGCAGTGCCACAGAGAGGTCCAGCGGGGCCCTCAATGAGCAGTTCTTC. It specifies CSATERSSGALNEQFF.

Concerning this clonotype itself: A much bigger clone sits one base away, suggesting this may be a read error. V and J are TRBV7-2 and TRBJ2-7; 12 bases align to TRBD2. Germline CDR1 reads SGHTA; CDR2 reads FQGNSA. Trimming removed 7 bases from V and 1 base from J; junction bases left unmatched: 14. This CDR3 comprises 18 residues. The CDR3 DNA reads TGTGCCAGCAAGCCCGTCGGTTGGCTAGCGGGGGGGTCCTACGAGCAGTACTTC. Translation gives CASKPVGWLAGGSYEQYF.

This clonotype was seen ten or more times. The chain carries TRBV6-5 and TRBJ2-7; tentatively, D is TRBD1 (5 bases). CDR3 length: 13 residues. Between the trimmed V and J ends, which lost 7 bases and 0 bases, there was a span of 10 bases. The germline CDR1 and CDR2 sequences are MNHEY and SVGAGI. CDR3 in amino acids: CASKAGFSYEQYF. Here the CDR3 DNA reads TGTGCCAGCAAAGCAGGGTTCTCCTACGAGCAGTACTTC.